Each of the 5 T cell receptor beta chains below was sequenced from the same sample in a study of blood T cells in healthy people across ages. Primers used in a second PCR of roughly 6 to 11 cycles were a sample-barcoded 5' primer and a J-beta primer mix. TCRdb used MiXCR to reprocess the 5' RACE reads, holding one entry per CDR3 protein. The sample has 1,300,000 or so distinct CDR3 sequences; 59% are singletons. The specimen was blood. Receptors were obtained from a man aged 18 to 30 in good health.

The V gene is TRBV6-2 or TRBV6-3, the J gene TRBJ2-5, with D perhaps being TRBD1 or TRBD2 (6 bases each). The tail of the sequence fits TRBJ2-7 better, so the J call may be wrong. The CDR3 covers 17 residues. Germline CDR1 is MNHEY and CDR2 is SVGEGT. The CDR3 sequence: CASSSYMGGSNIYEQYF. For the CDR3, the DNA is TGTGCCAGCAGTTCCTATATGGGGGGCAGCAACATCTACGAGCAGTACTTC.

This clonotype was found once. V is TRBV7-2 and J is TRBJ1-5, with TRBD1 as a possible D gene (5 bases). This CDR3 spans 15 amino acids. Looked up from germline, CDR1 is SGHTA and CDR2 is FQGNSA. V was cut by 1 base and J by 3 bases, with 10 bases left in between. CDR3 residues: CASSLVPGYNQPQHF. In DNA form, the CDR3 reads TGTGCCAGCAGCTTAGTCCCAGGGTACAATCAGCCCCAGCATTTT.

The DNA of the CDR3 is TGTGCCAGCAGCGTAGTCGCTACCAATGAGCAGTTCTTC. This encodes CASSVVATNEQFF. This chain connects TRBV9 to TRBJ2-1, with D uncertain. V was clipped by 0 bases and J by 6 bases, with 7 bases between them. The CDR3 covers 13 residues. Germline V gene data show CDR1 as SGDLS and CDR2 as YYNGEE.

This chain joins TRBV15 and TRBJ2-4, with 7 positions matching TRBD1. CDR1 and CDR2 (germline): LNHNV, YYDKDF (reference sequence). The CDR3 totals 16 residues. Trimming at V came to 1 base and at J to 3 bases, leaving 6 bases not matched to a gene. In DNA, the CDR3 is TGTGCCACCAGCAGAGGAACAGGGGAGCACAAAAACATTCAGTACTTC. Protein product: CATSRGTGEHKNIQYF. The variable domain in full, with the rest retrieved from reference TRBV15 and TRBJ2-4, is DAMVIQNPRYQVTQFGKPVTLSCSQTLNHNVMYWYQQKSSQAPKLLFHYYDKDFNNEADTPDNFQSRRPNTSFCFLDIRSPGLGDTAMYLCATSRGTGEHKNIQYFGAGTRLSVL.

The chain joins TRBV20-1 to TRBJ2-7, with 7 bases matching TRBD2. The CDR3 runs to 15 residues. CDR1 is DFQATT and CDR2 is SNEGSKA in the germline V gene (reference sequence). Trimming cost V 0 bases and J 4 bases; bases outside gene matches: 9. This chain's CDR3 is CSAREGPAGPYEQYF. CDR3 nucleotides: TGCAGTGCTAGAGAGGGTCCAGCGGGACCTTACGAGCAGTACTTC.